This TCR beta chain was found in a study of blood T cell repertoires in COVID-19. Study-level background: Both acute and convalescent COVID-19 samples were obtained from the United States, Italy and Spain.

In the original workflow: Estimation of nucleated cell counts relied on the amplification of reference gene primers. The repertoire was sequenced with immunoSEQ multiplex PCR; TCRdb's copy has only in-frame clones and lacks some. D and trimming were read from the DNA, whereas the V and J calls and clone size are those reported in that table. The sample lists roughly 120,000 clones, roughly 80% occurring once. Germline V gene lookup returns CDR1 MNHEY and CDR2 SVGAGI. The J segment lost 2 bases and the V segment lost 8 bases, leaving 2 bases of the junction unmatched. The CDR3 consists of 14 residues.

The chain has TRBV6-5 and TRBJ2-3; TRBD2 aligns across 12 bases. The TCR was taken from a man aged 65 to 85 with acute or convalescent COVID-19. Specimen: peripheral blood. CDR3 residues: CASLAGGHTDTQYF. The CDR3 nucleotides are TGTGCCAGCCTAGCGGGGGGGCACACAGATACGCAGTATTTT.